One sample yielded the 27 T cell receptor beta chains listed below, sequenced in a study of blood T cell repertoires in COVID-19. Measured with immunoSEQ multiplex PCR; TCRdb has only the in-frame clones, and not every one. The sample holds 390,000 or so clones, 80% to 90% seen once. Sequencing was carried out using PBMCs or T cells enriched from blood (not recorded which). These receptors all stem from a man aged 18 to 30 who had recovered from COVID-19.

The rearrangement links TRBV10-3 to TRBJ1-4, with 9 bases identical to TRBD1. This CDR3 is 13 amino acids long. After removal of 9 bases from V and 6 bases from J, the junction contained 5 bases not matched to a gene. CDR1 ENHRY and CDR2 SYGVKD come from the germline V gene. CDR3 in amino acids: CAIAGTGYEKLFF. The CDR3 DNA sequence: TGTGCCATTGCCGGGACAGGGTATGAAAAACTGTTTTTT.

This rearrangement joins TRBV4-2 to TRBJ2-5, with D possibly TRBD2 on 7 matching bases. Per the germline V gene, CDR1 is LGHNA and CDR2 is YNFKEQ. The CDR3 consists of 14 residues. With 4 bases removed from V and 5 bases from J, the gap between germline ends came to 14 bases. The CDR3 is CASSPEGGRETQYF. The CDR3 region has the DNA TGTGCCAGCAGCCCAGAGGGGGGGCGCGAGACCCAGTACTTC.

The chain joins TRBV13 to TRBJ1-1; tentatively, D is TRBD1 (6 bases). This CDR3 region has 14 residues. The germline V and J ends were trimmed by 5 bases and 7 bases, with 17 bases remaining between them. Germline V lookup: CDR1 PRHDT, CDR2 FYEKMQ (reference sequence). CDR3 DNA sequence: TGTGCCAGCAGCCGACCGGACAGTAGATATGAAGCTTTCTTT. Translated, it gives CASSRPDSRYEAFF. Together with reference TRBV13 and TRBJ1-1, the CDR3 gives the full variable domain: AAGVIQSPRHLIKEKRETATLKCYPIPRHDTVYWYQQGPGQDPQFLISFYEKMQSDKGSIPDRFSAQQFSDYHSELNMSSLELGDSALYFCASSRPDSRYEAFFGQGTRLTVV.

The chain uses TRBV3-1 (or the pseudogene TRBV3-2) and TRBJ1-1; D ambiguous. CDR1 is LGHDT and CDR2 is YNNKEL in the germline V gene (reference sequence). The germline V and J ends were trimmed by 1 base and 4 bases, with 10 bases remaining between them. The CDR3 contains 14 residues. CDR3 sequence reads: CASSQGELATEAFF. DNA of the CDR3: TGTGCCAGCAGCCAAGGTGAGCTCGCCACTGAAGCTTTCTTT.

CDR3 sequence reads: CASSPSGQGGISGYTF. CDR3 DNA: TGTGCCAGCAGCCCATCAGGACAGGGAGGTATCTCTGGCTACACCTTC. This chain joins TRBV7-9 and TRBJ1-2, with 8 bases matching TRBD1. Germline trimming cut 5 bases from V and 7 bases from J; bases unmatched to any gene: 15. This CDR3 spans 16 amino acids. Germline CDR1 is SEHNR and CDR2 is FQNEAQ (reference sequence).

The genes are TRBV6-1 and TRBJ1-2, with D maybe TRBD1 (6 bases). Trimming left V 0 bases short and J 8 bases short, with 31 bases between. In germline, CDR1 is MNHNS, CDR2 SASEGT. This CDR3 is 20 amino acids long. CDR3 sequence (DNA): TGTGCCAGCAGTGAAGCTGTTCGGCCCAGCGTTCTACAGGGTTCCGGGGGCTACACCTTC. The encoded protein is CASSEAVRPSVLQGSGGYTF.

The chain carries TRBV11-1 and TRBJ1-1; TRBD1 aligns across 8 bases. The CDR3 covers 14 residues. After removal of 8 bases from V and 3 bases from J, the junction contained 8 bases not matched to a gene. CDR1 SGHAT and CDR2 FQDESV come from the germline V gene (reference sequence). CDR3 nucleotides: TGTGCCAGCTCCCGGACAGGGTTGTACACTGAAGCTTTCTTT. This sequence encodes CASSRTGLYTEAFF.

The chain combines TRBV2 with TRBJ2-7; 7 bases are shared with TRBD2. The CDR3 loop spans 12 amino acids. Germline V gene lookup returns CDR1 SNHLY and CDR2 FYNNEI. The V segment lost 7 bases and the J segment 6 bases; nucleotides outside the gene matches: 6. The CDR3 is CASKGSGGEQYF. The CDR3 DNA sequence: TGTGCCAGCAAGGGTTCGGGGGGCGAGCAGTACTTC.

This clone has just one count. This chain connects TRBV30 to TRBJ2-7; 9 positions match TRBD2. The CDR3 runs 18 residues. Looked up from germline, CDR1 is GTSNPN and CDR2 is SVGIG (reference sequence). J was trimmed by 6 bases and V by 5 bases; bases with no gene match: 23. CDR3 region: CAWGRNLLLAGKAPEQYF. CDR3 nucleotide sequence: TGTGCCTGGGGGCGAAACCTCTTACTAGCGGGCAAAGCACCCGAGCAGTACTTC.

V gene TRBV9 combines with J gene TRBJ2-1; weak D call: TRBD2 (6 bases). Germline V CDR1 and CDR2: SGDLS, YYNGEE. The V end was cut by 0 bases, the J end by 1 base, with 8 bases between. The length of the CDR3 is 15 residues. The CDR3 nucleotides are TGTGCCAGCAGCGTAGAGGCGGGGTCCTACAATGAGCAGTTCTTC. It translates to CASSVEAGSYNEQFF.

The V call is TRBV19, the J call TRBJ1-4, with 8 bases fitting TRBD1. V shed 5 bases and J 0 bases; nucleotides not matched to a gene: 8. The CDR3 loop spans 17 amino acids. In germline, CDR1 is LNHDA, CDR2 SQIVND (reference sequence). The CDR3 is CASSPYRGRTTNEKLFF. The DNA of the CDR3 is TGTGCCAGTAGTCCGTACAGGGGGAGGACAACTAATGAAAAACTGTTTTTT.

The V and J genes are TRBV15 and TRBJ1-1, with D possibly being TRBD1 (5 bases). Germline V gene lookup returns CDR1 LNHNV and CDR2 YYDKDF (reference sequence). V lost 5 bases, J lost 1 base, and 14 bases lay in between. The CDR3 extends over 15 amino acids. This CDR3 reads CATSPTMGGNTEAFF. DNA for the CDR3: TGTGCCACCAGCCCGACCATGGGGGGGAACACTGAAGCTTTCTTT. Using reference TRBV15 and TRBJ1-1 for the parts outside the CDR3, the full variable domain is DAMVIQNPRYQVTQFGKPVTLSCSQTLNHNVMYWYQQKSSQAPKLLFHYYDKDFNNEADTPDNFQSRRPNTSFCFLDIRSPGLGDTAMYLCATSPTMGGNTEAFFGQGTRLTVV.

The rearrangement uses TRBV4-1 and TRBJ2-1, with D perhaps TRBD2 (7 bases). Germline-derived CDR1 and CDR2 are MGHRA and YSYEKL. The CDR3 is 16 amino acids. Trimming cost V 3 bases and J 3 bases, with 15 bases left between them. CDR3 in DNA: TGCGCCAGCAGCCAGGGGGGGGGCAACGTCTACAATGAGCAGTTCTTC. Translation: CASSQGGGNVYNEQFF.

This clone was detected only once. This chain uses TRBV6-1 with TRBJ2-3; 11 nucleotides agree with TRBD2. CDR3 size: 17 residues. The germline V gene has CDR1 MNHNS and CDR2 SASEGT. The ends lost 2 bases at V and 6 bases at J; junction bases unmatched: 10. CDR3 region: CASSEYTGTSGSDTQYF. The CDR3 DNA reads as TGTGCCAGCAGTGAATATACCGGGACTAGCGGCTCGGATACGCAGTATTTT.

The rearrangement uses TRBV28 and TRBJ1-2; 7 bases map to TRBD1. This CDR3 has 13 amino acids. Germline lookup yields CDR1 MDHEN and CDR2 SYDVKM. V gave up 5 bases and J gave up 4 bases; unmatched junction bases: 4. Here the CDR3 DNA reads TGTGCCAGCAGTAGGGGGCATGGCTATGGCTACACCTTC. As protein: CASSRGHGYGYTF.

V is TRBV29-1 and J is TRBJ2-2; 11 nucleotides line up with TRBD2. Germline V gene data show CDR1 as SQVTM and CDR2 as ANQGSEA. This CDR3 contains 16 residues. V was clipped by 6 bases and J by 2 bases; unmatched bases: 8. CDR3 sequence reads: CSVASSGGLNTGELFF. The DNA of the CDR3 is TGCAGCGTCGCGTCTAGCGGGGGGCTCAACACCGGGGAGCTGTTTTTT.

V and J are TRBV6-5 and TRBJ1-1; the D gene is possibly TRBD1 (6 bases). The CDR3 is made up of 14 amino acids. Germline V gene lookup returns CDR1 MNHEY and CDR2 SVGAGI. V shed 2 bases and J shed 2 bases, with 9 bases lying between them. CDR3 in amino acids: CASSYDRLNTEAFF. In DNA, the CDR3 is TGTGCCAGCAGTTACGACAGGCTAAACACTGAAGCTTTCTTT.

The J gene is TRBJ1-2, the V gene TRBV6-5, with D unresolved. Germline-derived CDR1 and CDR2 are MNHEY and SVGAGI. The CDR3 totals 12 residues. V lost 6 bases to trimming and J lost 4 bases, with 9 bases between them. As DNA, the CDR3 is TGTGCCAGCAGGAGACAACCCTATGGCTACACCTTC. This codes for CASRRQPYGYTF.

This clone has a single count. The junction and the germline gene differ at one end; a read error may be behind it. This rearrangement joins TRBV6-5 to TRBJ2-7; D perhaps matches TRBD2 (5 bases). The CDR3 has 14 amino acids. Germline values: CDR1 MNHEY, CDR2 SVGAGI. The CDR3 DNA follows: TGTGCCAGCAGTGACTCGCCGAGGGTCTTCGAGCAGTACTTC. Translation: CASSDSPRVFEQYF.

The chain couples TRBV6-5 to TRBJ1-5; D perhaps matches TRBD1 (5 bases). V lost 5 bases, J lost 2 bases, and 13 bases lay in between. This CDR3 contains 15 residues. In germline, CDR1 is MNHEY, CDR2 SVGAGI. The CDR3: CASSPFGGGNQPQHF. In DNA form, the CDR3 reads TGTGCCAGCAGTCCCTTCGGAGGGGGCAATCAGCCCCAGCATTTT.

As concerns this clone: This sample also contains other DNA sequences that code for the same CDR3. The chain recombines TRBV6-5 with TRBJ2-7; 7 bases align to TRBD1. V dropped 0 bases and J dropped 2; count of bases not matched to a gene: 4. The CDR3 is 15 amino acids. Germline V gene sequence: CDR1 MNHEY, CDR2 SVGAGI. CDR3 in DNA: TGTGCCAGCAGTTACTCCCGACAGGGTCCCTACGAGCAGTACTTC. This translates into CASSYSRQGPYEQYF.

The CDR3 coding sequence is TGTGCCAGCCCTTCCGGGACAGCAGCTTTGGATGGCTACACCTTC. Amino acid sequence: CASPSGTAALDGYTF. The J gene is TRBJ1-2, the V gene TRBV28; 7 nucleotides line up with TRBD1. CDR3 size: 15 residues. J gave up 6 bases and V 8 bases, and 15 bases lay outside the gene matches. Germline V gene data show CDR1 as MDHEN and CDR2 as SYDVKM.

The rearrangement links TRBV5-1 to TRBJ1-3, with 8 positions matching TRBD1. V dropped 5 bases and J dropped 6; count of bases not matched to a gene: 13. The CDR3 totals 16 residues. Looked up from germline, CDR1 is SGHRS and CDR2 is YFSETQ. In nucleotides, the CDR3 is TGCGCCAGCAGTAGGACAGGGTCCCCAGGCGAAAACACCATATATTTT. The encoded protein is CASSRTGSPGENTIYF.

The chain carries TRBV7-2 and TRBJ2-7, with TRBD2 matching over 9 bases. The CDR3 is made up of 17 amino acids. In germline, CDR1 is SGHTA, CDR2 FQGNSA. The trim removed 3 bases at V and 0 bases at J, leaving 9 bases unmatched. CDR3 region: CASSFGALAGSSYEQYF. DNA for the CDR3: TGTGCCAGCAGCTTTGGGGCCCTAGCGGGAAGCTCCTACGAGCAGTACTTC.

V is TRBV9 and J is TRBJ2-2, with a possible D match to TRBD1 (6 bases). V dropped 1 base and J dropped 0 bases, with 16 bases sitting between them. The CDR3 runs 18 residues. The germline V gene encodes CDR1 SGDLS and CDR2 YYNGEE. The CDR3 loop reads CASSVTSRGTSNTGELFF. CDR3 DNA sequence: TGTGCCAGCAGCGTAACCAGTAGGGGGACGTCGAACACCGGGGAGCTGTTTTTT.

The chain is built from TRBV28 and TRBJ2-5, with a tentative D call TRBD1 (6 bases). This CDR3 has 14 residues. V was trimmed by 5 bases and J by 4 bases, leaving 14 bases between them. Germline V gene lookup returns CDR1 MDHEN and CDR2 SYDVKM. The CDR3 DNA reads as TGTGCCAGCAGTGCCTCCCGGGACATAGAGACCCAGTACTTC. Its protein product is CASSASRDIETQYF.

The gene calls are TRBV13 and TRBJ2-7; D is ambiguous. The CDR3 loop spans 11 amino acids. Germline V gene sequence: CDR1 PRHDT, CDR2 FYEKMQ (reference sequence). V was clipped by 5 bases and J by 3 bases, with 5 bases between them. DNA for the CDR3: TGTGCCAGCAGCCGTAGCTACGAGCAGTACTTC. Translated, it gives CASSRSYEQYF.